These T cell receptor beta chains were read from a single sample in a study of shared clonotypes between healthy human individuals. Profiled with immunoSEQ multiplex PCR; TCRdb holds only in-frame clones, not every one. The sample contains about 2.3 million clones, 85% to 95% of which appear only once. Sample: naive CD4+ T cells from PBMCs. These receptor sequences come from a man younger than 35 in good health. Some clones in this sample may be carry-over from other donors' samples. Each CDR3 is given with its conserved first and last residue. The order of the fields is J gene, D gene, V gene, clone size, CDR3 DNA, CDR3 protein. D genes are given only for firm matches. A row's size may be missing; if present it is once, few, many or a size class.

TRBJ1-1,-,TRBV11-2,once,TGTGCCAGCAGCTTAAGCCGTGGGGGAAGTAAGCGGAACACTGAAGCTTTCTTT,CASSLSRGGSKRNTEAFF
TRBJ2-7,-,TRBV6-5,-,TGTGCCAGCAGTTTATCCGGACCCACAGAAGCCTACGAGCAGTACTTC,CASSLSGPTEAYEQYF
TRBJ2-6,-,TRBV7-8,-,TGTGCCAGCAGCTCGCCCAGGGCTGGGGCCAACGTCCTGACTTTC,CASSSPRAGANVLTF
TRBJ2-7,TRBD2,TRBV30,-,TGTGCCTGGAGACCTAGACTAGCGGGGACCTACGAGCAGTACTTC,CAWRPRLAGTYEQYF
TRBJ2-7,-,TRBV9,-,TGTGCCAGCAGCAGTACAGGGTCCGGCGAGCAGTACTTC,CASSSTGSGEQYF
TRBJ2-1,TRBD2,TRBV2,once,TGTGCCACCCTAACGGGACTAGCGGGAAATAGTAGGTTCTTC,CATLTGLAGNSRFF
TRBJ2-3,-,TRBV4-2,-,TGTGCCAGCAGCCCCCAGGGGGTACGCGGGAGCCCCTCAGATACGCAGTATTTT,CASSPQGVRGSPSDTQYF
TRBJ1-1,TRBD1,TRBV18,once,TGTGCCAGCTCACCTAAGACAGGGGGCTACACTGAAGCTTTCTTT,CASSPKTGGYTEAFF
TRBJ2-3,-,TRBV11-2,-,TGTGCCAGCAGCTTAGGAACAGATACGCAGTATTTT,CASSLGTDTQYF
TRBJ1-5,-,TRBV2,once,TGTGCCAGCAGTGCTTATTATAGCAATCAGCCCCAGCATTTT,CASSAYYSNQPQHF
TRBJ2-7,-,TRBV7-3,-,TGTGCCAGCTCGAAAGTCCTCAACTCCGAGCAGTACTTC,CASSKVLNSEQYF
TRBJ2-2,-,TRBV29-1,few,TGCAGCGTTGGTTCGAACGGGGAGCTGTTTTTT,CSVGSNGELFF
TRBJ2-3,TRBD2,TRBV5-1,-,TGCGCCAGCAGCTCCAGGGGGACTAGCGGGAGGGTCACAGATACGCAGTATTTT,CASSSRGTSGRVTDTQYF
TRBJ2-1,-,TRBV5-1,-,TGCGCCAGCGGGGCCCAGGGCTACAATGAGCAGTTCTTC,CASGAQGYNEQFF
TRBJ1-2,TRBD1,TRBV6-5,-,TGTGCCAGCACCCCACAGGGGAGAGGAGGCTACACCTTC,CASTPQGRGGYTF
TRBJ2-3,-,TRBV7-2,-,TGTGCCAGCAGCTTTGAGGGGGGCACAGATACGCAGTATTTT,CASSFEGGTDTQYF
TRBJ1-1,TRBD1,TRBV4-3,-,TGCGCCAGCAGCCTGACAGGGGTTAACACTGAAGCTTTCTTT,CASSLTGVNTEAFF
TRBJ2-5,TRBD2,TRBV7-2,-,TGTGCCAGCAGCTTAGTAGCGGGAGTCATAGAGACCCAGTACTTC,CASSLVAGVIETQYF
TRBJ2-5,TRBD2,TRBV2,-,TGTGCCAGCATACTAGCGGGATGGCGAGAGACCCAGTACTTC,CASILAGWRETQYF
TRBJ1-5,-,TRBV2,-,TGTGCCAGCAGGAGGACACGTTTAAGTATCAATCAGCCCCAGCATTTT,CASRRTRLSINQPQHF
TRBJ1-2,-,TRBV28,once,TGTGCCAGCAGTTTACTGTACACGGACTATGGCTACACCTTC,CASSLLYTDYGYTF
TRBJ2-1,-,TRBV28,once,TGTGCCAGCAGTTTATTGTCGATTTCAGCCCAGCAGTTCTTC,CASSLLSISAQQFF
TRBJ2-5,TRBD2,TRBV5-5,-,TGTGCCAGCAGACCTAGCGGGAGCCGGGAGACCCAGTACTTC,CASRPSGSRETQYF
TRBJ2-7,TRBD2,TRBV19,few,TGTGCCAGTAGTATATCTAGCGGGAGCTCCTACGAGCAGTACTTC,CASSISSGSSYEQYF
TRBJ1-1,TRBD1,TRBV7-2,-,TGTGCCAGCAGCTACGACAGGGTATACACTGAAGCTTTCTTT,CASSYDRVYTEAFF
TRBJ2-2,TRBD1,TRBV5-1,-,TGCGCCAGCAGCTCGACAGGGGTATCCGGGGAGCTGTTTTTT,CASSSTGVSGELFF
TRBJ2-7,-,TRBV18,-,TGTGCCAGCTCACCCCCCTCCTCTTACGAGCAGTACTTC,CASSPPSSYEQYF
TRBJ1-2,TRBD1,TRBV28,-,TGTGCCAGCAGTTTAGACAGGGGCCCTACGGGCTACACCTTC,CASSLDRGPTGYTF
TRBJ1-2,TRBD1,TRBV18,-,TGTGCCAGCTCACCCCTAAACAGCCGGACAGGGAACTATGGCTACACCTTC,CASSPLNSRTGNYGYTF
TRBJ2-7,TRBD1,TRBV27,-,TGTGCCCTGGGGGACAGGGCGGTGTCTAAAAACGAGCAGTACTTC,CALGDRAVSKNEQYF
TRBJ2-7,TRBD1,TRBV11-2,-,TGTGCCAGCAGCTTATTTTTCATACAGGGGCGCCCCTACGAGCAGTACTTC,CASSLFFIQGRPYEQYF